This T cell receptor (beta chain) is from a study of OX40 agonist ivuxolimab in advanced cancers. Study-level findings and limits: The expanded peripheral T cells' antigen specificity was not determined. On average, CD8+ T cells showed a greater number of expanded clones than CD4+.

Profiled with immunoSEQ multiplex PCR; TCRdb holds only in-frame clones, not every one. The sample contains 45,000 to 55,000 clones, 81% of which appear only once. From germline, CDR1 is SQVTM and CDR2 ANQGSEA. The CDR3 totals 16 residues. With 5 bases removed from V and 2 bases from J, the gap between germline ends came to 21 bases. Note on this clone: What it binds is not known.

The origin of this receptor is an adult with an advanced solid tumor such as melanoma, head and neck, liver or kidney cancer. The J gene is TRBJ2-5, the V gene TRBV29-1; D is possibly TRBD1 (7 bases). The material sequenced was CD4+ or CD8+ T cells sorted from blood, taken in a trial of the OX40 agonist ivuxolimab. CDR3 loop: CSVLLPGGSRQETQYF. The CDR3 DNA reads TGCAGCGTTCTCCTCCCAGGGGGGAGTCGGCAAGAGACCCAGTACTTC.